These 5 T cell receptor beta chains originate from one sample sequenced in a study of low-dose radiotherapy and immunotherapy resistance in tumors. First-strand cDNA used TRAV- and TRBV-specific primers, covering alpha and beta chains. The authors amplified TCRs for approximately 20 PCR cycles with a constant-region primer and a V-primer adapter. TCRdb itself ran the reads through MiXCR, one entry per CDR3 protein. The data contain approximately 7,300 distinct CDR3 sequences, around 84% of them singletons. The source of these receptors is a human donor with advanced metastatic prostate, ovarian, gallbladder or colorectal cancer (not recorded which). This table probably holds off-target reads from a library built for another chain.

There are a few counts of this clonotype. V is TRBV6-6 and J is TRBJ2-6; D gene uncertain. The CDR3 contains 15 residues. The germline V and J ends were trimmed by 6 bases and 0 bases, with 9 bases remaining between them. Germline lookup yields CDR1 MNHNY and CDR2 SVGAGI (reference sequence). CDR3 nucleotides: TGTGCCAGCAGGTCGGACGACTCTGGGGCCAACGTCCTGACTTTC. It codes for CASRSDDSGANVLTF.

The chain recombines TRBV11-1 with TRBJ1-2; D is undetermined. The V and J ends lost 2 bases and 3 bases respectively, with 4 bases between them. The CDR3 extends over 12 amino acids. Germline assignment: CDR1 SGHAT and CDR2 FQDESV (reference sequence). Here the CDR3 DNA reads TGTGCCAGCAGCTTAAACGACTATGGCTACACCTTC. It is translated as CASSLNDYGYTF.

The chain employs TRBV9 and TRBJ2-5; 11 bases are a match to TRBD1. The CDR3 has 14 residues. J was trimmed by 5 bases and V by 2 bases; bases with no gene match: 2. Germline CDR1 and CDR2: SGDLS and YYNGEE. DNA of the CDR3: TGTGCCAGCAGCGTGGACAGGGGGCGGGAGACCCAGTACTTC. Translated: CASSVDRGRETQYF.

This clonotype was detected only once. The chain recombines TRBV5-6 with TRBJ1-1; no reliable D call. V was clipped by 4 bases and J by 4 bases, with 20 bases between them. The CDR3 has 16 amino acids. Germline-derived CDR1 and CDR2 are SGHDT and YYEEEE. CDR3 sequence: CASSPLPTRTGTEAFF. The CDR3 nucleotides are TGTGCCAGCAGCCCCCTACCGACCCGGACGGGCACTGAAGCTTTCTTT.

This rearrangement joins TRBV29-1 to TRBJ1-3; D gene unclear. Germline CDR1 and CDR2: SQVTM and ANQGSEA. V gave up 7 bases and J gave up 4 bases, with 8 bases separating them. The CDR3 length is 11 residues. The DNA for the CDR3 is TGCAGCGGCCTCAGGGGAAACACCATATATTTT. Translated: CSGLRGNTIYF.